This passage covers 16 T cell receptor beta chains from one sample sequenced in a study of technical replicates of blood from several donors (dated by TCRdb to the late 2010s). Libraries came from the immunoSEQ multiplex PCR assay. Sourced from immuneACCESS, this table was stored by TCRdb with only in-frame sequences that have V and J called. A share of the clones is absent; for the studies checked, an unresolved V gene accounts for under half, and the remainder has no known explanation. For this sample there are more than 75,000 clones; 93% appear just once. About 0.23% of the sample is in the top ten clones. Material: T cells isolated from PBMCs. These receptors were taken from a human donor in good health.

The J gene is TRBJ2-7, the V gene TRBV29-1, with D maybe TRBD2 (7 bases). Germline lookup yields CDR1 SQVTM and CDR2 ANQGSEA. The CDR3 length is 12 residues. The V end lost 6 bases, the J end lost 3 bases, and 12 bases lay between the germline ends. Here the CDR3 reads CSVGGPHYEQYF. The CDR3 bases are TGCAGCGTCGGGGGGCCCCACTACGAGCAGTACTTC.

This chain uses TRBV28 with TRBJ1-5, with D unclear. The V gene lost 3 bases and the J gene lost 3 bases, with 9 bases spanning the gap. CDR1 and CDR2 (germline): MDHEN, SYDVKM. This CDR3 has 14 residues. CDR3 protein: CASSLGRVNQPQHF. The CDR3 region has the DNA TGTGCCAGCAGTTTGGGGAGGGTCAATCAGCCCCAGCATTTT.

The CDR3 loop reads CASSSGGYEQYF. The CDR3 DNA sequence: TGTGCCAGCTCTAGCGGGGGGTACGAGCAGTACTTC. The gene calls are TRBV2 and TRBJ2-7; 11 bases align to TRBD2. The CDR3 sequence is 12 residues long. The V segment lost 8 bases and the J segment 4 bases; nucleotides outside the gene matches: 1. Germline-derived CDR1 and CDR2 are SNHLY and FYNNEI.

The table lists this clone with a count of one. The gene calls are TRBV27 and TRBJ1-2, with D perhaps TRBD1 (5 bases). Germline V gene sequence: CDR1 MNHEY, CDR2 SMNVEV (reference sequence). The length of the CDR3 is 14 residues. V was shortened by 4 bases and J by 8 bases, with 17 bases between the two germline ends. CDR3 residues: CASSSRGLFTGYTF. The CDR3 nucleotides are TGTGCCAGCAGTTCTAGGGGACTCTTTACCGGCTACACCTTC.

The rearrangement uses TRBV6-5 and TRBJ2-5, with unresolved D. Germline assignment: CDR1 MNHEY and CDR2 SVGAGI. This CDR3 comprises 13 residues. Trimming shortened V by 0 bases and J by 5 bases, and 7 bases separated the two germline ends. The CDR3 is CASSYSNVETQYF. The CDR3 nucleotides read TGTGCCAGCAGTTACTCTAATGTGGAGACCCAGTACTTC.

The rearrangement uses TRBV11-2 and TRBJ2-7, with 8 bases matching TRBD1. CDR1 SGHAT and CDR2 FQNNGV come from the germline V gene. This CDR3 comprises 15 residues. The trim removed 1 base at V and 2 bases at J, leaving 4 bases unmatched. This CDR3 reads CASSLAGGLTYEQYF. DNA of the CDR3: TGTGCCAGCAGCTTAGCAGGGGGCTTAACCTACGAGCAGTACTTC.

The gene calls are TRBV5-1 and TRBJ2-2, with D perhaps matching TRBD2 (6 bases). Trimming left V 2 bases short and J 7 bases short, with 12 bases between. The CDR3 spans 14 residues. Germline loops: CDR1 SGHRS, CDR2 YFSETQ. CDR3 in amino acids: CASSLGTSNGELFF. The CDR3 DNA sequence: TGCGCCAGCAGCTTAGGGACTTCCAACGGGGAGCTGTTTTTT.

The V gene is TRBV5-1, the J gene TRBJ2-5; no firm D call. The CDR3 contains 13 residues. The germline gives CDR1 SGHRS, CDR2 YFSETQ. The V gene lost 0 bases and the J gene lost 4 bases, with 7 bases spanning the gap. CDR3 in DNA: TGCGCCAGCAGCTTGGGGCCTCGAGAGACCCAGTACTTC. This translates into CASSLGPRETQYF.

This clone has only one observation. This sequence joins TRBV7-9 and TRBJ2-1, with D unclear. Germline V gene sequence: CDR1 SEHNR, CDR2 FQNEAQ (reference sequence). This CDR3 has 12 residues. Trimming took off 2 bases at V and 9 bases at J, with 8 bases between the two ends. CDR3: CASSLMPSEQFF. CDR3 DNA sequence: TGTGCCAGCAGCTTAATGCCCAGTGAGCAGTTCTTC.

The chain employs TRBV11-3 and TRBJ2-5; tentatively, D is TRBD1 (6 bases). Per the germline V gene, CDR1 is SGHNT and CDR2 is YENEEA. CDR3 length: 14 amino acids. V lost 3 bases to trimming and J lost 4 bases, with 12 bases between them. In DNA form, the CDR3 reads TGTGCCAGCAGCTTGTGGGGGCCCCCAGAGACCCAGTACTTC. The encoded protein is CASSLWGPPETQYF.

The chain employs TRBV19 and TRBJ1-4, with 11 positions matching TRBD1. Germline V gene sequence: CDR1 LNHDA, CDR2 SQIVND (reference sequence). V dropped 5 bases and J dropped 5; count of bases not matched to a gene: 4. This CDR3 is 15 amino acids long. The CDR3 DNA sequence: TGTGCCAGTAGTTTTTGGACAGGGGGCAATGAAAAACTGTTTTTT. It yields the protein CASSFWTGGNEKLFF. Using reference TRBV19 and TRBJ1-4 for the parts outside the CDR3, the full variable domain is DGGITQSPKYLFRKEGQNVTLSCEQNLNHDAMYWYRQDPGQGLRLIYYSQIVNDFQKGDIAEGYSVSREKKESFPLTVTSAQKNPTAFYLCASSFWTGGNEKLFFGSGTQLSVL.

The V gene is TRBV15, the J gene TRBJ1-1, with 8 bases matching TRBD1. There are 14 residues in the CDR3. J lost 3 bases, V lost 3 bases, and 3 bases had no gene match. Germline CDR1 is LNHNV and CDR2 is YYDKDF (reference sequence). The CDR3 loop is CATSSLQGDTEAFF. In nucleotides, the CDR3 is TGTGCCACCAGCAGCCTACAGGGGGACACTGAAGCTTTCTTT.

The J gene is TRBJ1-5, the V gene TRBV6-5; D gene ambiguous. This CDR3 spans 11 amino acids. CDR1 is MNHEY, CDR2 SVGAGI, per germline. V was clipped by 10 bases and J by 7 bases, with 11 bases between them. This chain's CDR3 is CATGRGQPQHF. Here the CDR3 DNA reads TGTGCCACCGGCCGAGGGCAGCCCCAGCATTTT.

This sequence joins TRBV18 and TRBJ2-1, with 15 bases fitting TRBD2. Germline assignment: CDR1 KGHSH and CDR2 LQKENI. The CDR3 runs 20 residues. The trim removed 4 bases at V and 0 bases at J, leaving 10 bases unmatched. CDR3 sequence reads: CASSQLGLAGGPSSYNEQFF. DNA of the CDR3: TGTGCCAGCTCACAACTAGGACTAGCGGGAGGGCCCAGCTCCTACAATGAGCAGTTCTTC.

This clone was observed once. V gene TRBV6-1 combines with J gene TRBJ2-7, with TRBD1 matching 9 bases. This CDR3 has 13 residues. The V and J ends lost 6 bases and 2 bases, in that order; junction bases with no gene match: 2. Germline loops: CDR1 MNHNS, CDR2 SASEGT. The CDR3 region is CASRDRGTYEQYF. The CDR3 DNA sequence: TGTGCCAGCAGGGACAGGGGAACCTACGAGCAGTACTTC.

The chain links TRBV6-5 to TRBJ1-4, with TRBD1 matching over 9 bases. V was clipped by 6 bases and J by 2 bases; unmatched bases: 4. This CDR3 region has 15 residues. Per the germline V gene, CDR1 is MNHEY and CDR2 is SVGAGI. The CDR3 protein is CASRATGGTNEKLFF. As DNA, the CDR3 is TGTGCCAGCAGGGCTACAGGGGGCACTAATGAAAAACTGTTTTTT.